Listed here is a single T cell receptor beta chain. Between the trimmed V and J ends, which lost 4 bases and 4 bases, there was a span of 8 bases. Germline V gene data show CDR1 as LGHDT and CDR2 as YNNKEL (reference sequence). CDR3 length: 13 amino acids. This entry is derived from a study of blood T cell repertoires in COVID-19. Study-level background: Samples came from the United States, Italy and Spain, spanning acute and convalescent COVID-19. Sources were T cells, B-cell-depleted T cells, or PBMCs; the material itself was cDNA or gDNA.

The method was immunoSEQ multiplex PCR; TCRdb's version includes in-frame clones alone and lacks a portion of them. The sample includes under 90,000 clones, roughly nine tenths seen only once; the top ten take 3.4%. The chain combines TRBV3-1 (or the pseudogene TRBV3-2) with TRBJ1-5; D unresolved. Sequencing was performed on peripheral blood. The clonotype comes from a woman aged 50 to 65 with COVID-19, enrolled during active disease. CDR3 coding DNA: TGTGCCAGCAGCCCTCAACGGAATCAGCCCCAGCATTTT. It is translated as CASSPQRNQPQHF.